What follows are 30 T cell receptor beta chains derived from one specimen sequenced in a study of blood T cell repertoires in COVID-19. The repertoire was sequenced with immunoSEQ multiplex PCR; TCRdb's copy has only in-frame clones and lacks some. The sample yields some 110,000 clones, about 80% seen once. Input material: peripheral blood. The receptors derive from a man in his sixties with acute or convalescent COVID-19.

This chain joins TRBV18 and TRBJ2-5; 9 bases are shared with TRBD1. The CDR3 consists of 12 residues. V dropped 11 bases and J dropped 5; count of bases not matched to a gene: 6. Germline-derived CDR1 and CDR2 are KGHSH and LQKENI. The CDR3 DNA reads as TGTGCCGGCACAGGGGGCGCGGAGACCCAGTACTTC. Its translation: CAGTGGAETQYF.

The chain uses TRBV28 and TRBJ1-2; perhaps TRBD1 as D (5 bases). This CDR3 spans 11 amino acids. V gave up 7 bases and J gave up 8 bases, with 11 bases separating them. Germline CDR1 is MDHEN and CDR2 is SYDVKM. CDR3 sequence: CASNPGLGYTF. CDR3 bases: TGTGCCAGCAATCCAGGGTTGGGCTACACCTTC.

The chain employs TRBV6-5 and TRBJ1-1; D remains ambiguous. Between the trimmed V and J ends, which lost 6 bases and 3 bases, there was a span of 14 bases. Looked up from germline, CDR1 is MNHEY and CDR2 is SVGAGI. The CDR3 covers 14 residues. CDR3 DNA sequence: TGTGCCAGCAGCGGATACTGGGGAGACACTGAAGCTTTCTTT. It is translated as CASSGYWGDTEAFF.

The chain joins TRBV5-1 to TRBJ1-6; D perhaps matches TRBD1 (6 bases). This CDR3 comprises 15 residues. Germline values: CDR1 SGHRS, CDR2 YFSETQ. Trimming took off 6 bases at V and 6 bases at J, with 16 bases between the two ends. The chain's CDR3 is CASTISGQSNSPLHF. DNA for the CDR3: TGCGCCAGCACAATCTCGGGACAAAGTAATTCACCCCTCCACTTT.

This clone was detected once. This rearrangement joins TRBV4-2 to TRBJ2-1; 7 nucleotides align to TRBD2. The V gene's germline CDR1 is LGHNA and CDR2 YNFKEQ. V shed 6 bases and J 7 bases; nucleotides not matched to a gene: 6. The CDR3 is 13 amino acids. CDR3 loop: CASRGAGRNEQFF. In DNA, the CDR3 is TGTGCCAGCAGGGGAGCGGGGAGGAATGAGCAGTTCTTC.

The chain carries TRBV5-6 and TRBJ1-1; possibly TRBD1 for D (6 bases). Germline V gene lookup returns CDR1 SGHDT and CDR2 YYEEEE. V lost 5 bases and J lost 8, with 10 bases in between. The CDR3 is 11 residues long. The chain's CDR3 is CASRLRGEAFF. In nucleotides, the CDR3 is TGTGCCAGCAGGCTGAGGGGGGAAGCTTTCTTT.

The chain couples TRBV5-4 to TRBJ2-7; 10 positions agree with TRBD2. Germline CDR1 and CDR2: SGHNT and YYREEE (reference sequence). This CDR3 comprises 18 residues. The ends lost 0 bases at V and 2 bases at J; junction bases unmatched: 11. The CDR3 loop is CASSLASGRNSPPYEQYF. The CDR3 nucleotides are TGTGCCAGCAGCTTGGCTAGCGGGAGAAATAGTCCCCCCTACGAGCAGTACTTC.

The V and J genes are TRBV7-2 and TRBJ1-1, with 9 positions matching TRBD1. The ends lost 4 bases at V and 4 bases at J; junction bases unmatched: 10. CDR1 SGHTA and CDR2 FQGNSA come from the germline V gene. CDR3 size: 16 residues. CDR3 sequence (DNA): TGTGCCAGCAGCTCGCTATCCGGGACAGGGAGCACTGAAGCTTTCTTT. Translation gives CASSSLSGTGSTEAFF.

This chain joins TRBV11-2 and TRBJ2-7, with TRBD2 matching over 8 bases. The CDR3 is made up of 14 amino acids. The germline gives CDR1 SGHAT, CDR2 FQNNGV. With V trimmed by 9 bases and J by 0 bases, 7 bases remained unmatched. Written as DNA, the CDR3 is TGTGCCAGTACGCGGGGGGCCCACTCCTACGAGCAGTACTTC. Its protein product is CASTRGAHSYEQYF.

CDR3 amino acids: CATSDKLAGGNTGELFF. Written as DNA, the CDR3 is TGTGCCACCAGTGACAAACTAGCGGGAGGAAACACCGGGGAGCTGTTTTTT. The chain joins TRBV24-1 to TRBJ2-2; 12 bases agree with TRBD2. V dropped 4 bases and J dropped 2; count of bases not matched to a gene: 4. The CDR3 contains 17 residues. Per the germline V gene, CDR1 is KGHDR and CDR2 is SFDVKD.

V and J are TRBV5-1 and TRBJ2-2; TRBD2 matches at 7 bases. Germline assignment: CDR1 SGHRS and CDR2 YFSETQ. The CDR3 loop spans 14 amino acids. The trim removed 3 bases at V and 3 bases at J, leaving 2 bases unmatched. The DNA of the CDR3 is TGCGCCAGCAGCTGGGCGGGGGACACCGGGGAGCTGTTTTTT. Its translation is CASSWAGDTGELFF.

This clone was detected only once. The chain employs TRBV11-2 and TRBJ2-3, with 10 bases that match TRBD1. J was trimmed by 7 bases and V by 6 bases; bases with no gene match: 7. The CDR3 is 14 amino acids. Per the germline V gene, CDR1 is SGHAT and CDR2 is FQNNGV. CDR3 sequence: CASSKTGGGYTQYF. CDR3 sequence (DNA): TGTGCCAGCAGTAAGACAGGGGGCGGATATACGCAGTATTTT.

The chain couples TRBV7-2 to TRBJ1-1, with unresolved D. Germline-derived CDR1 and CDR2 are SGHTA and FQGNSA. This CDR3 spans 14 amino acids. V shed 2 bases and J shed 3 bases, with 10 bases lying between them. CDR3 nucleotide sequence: TGTGCCAGCAGCTTAACAGTCACCGACACTGAAGCTTTCTTT. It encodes CASSLTVTDTEAFF.

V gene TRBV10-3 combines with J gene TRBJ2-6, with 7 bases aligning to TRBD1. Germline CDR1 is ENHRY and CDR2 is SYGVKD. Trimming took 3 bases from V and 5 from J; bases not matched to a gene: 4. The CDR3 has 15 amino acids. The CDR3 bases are TGTGCCATCAGTGAAACGACAGGGAGGGCCAACGTCCTGACTTTC. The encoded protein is CAISETTGRANVLTF.

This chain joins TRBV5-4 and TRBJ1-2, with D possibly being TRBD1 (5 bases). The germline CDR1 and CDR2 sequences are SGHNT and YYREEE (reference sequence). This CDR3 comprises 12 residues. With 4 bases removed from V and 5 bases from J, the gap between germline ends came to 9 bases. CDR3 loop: CASSPGTYGYTF. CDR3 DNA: TGTGCCAGCAGCCCGGGGACTTATGGCTACACCTTC.

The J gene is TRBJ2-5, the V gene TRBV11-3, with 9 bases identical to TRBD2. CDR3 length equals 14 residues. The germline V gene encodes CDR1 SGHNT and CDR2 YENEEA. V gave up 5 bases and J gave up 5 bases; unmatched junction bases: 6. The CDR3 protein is CASSGYSGSETQYF. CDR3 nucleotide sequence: TGTGCCAGCAGCGGATATAGCGGGAGCGAGACCCAGTACTTC.

The CDR3 protein is CATSDQVAGELDTQYF. The CDR3 DNA reads as TGTGCCACCAGTGATCAGGTAGCGGGAGAGCTTGATACGCAGTATTTT. The rearrangement links TRBV24-1 to TRBJ2-3; 9 bases map to TRBD2. Germline CDR1 is KGHDR and CDR2 is SFDVKD. The CDR3 runs to 16 residues. J lost 6 bases, V lost 3 bases, and 9 bases had no gene match.

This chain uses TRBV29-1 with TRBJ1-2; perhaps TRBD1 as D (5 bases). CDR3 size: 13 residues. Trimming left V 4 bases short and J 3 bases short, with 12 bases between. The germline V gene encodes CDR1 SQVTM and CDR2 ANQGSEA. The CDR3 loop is CSVGIGTYYGYTF. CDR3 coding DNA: TGCAGCGTTGGGATTGGGACTTACTATGGCTACACCTTC.

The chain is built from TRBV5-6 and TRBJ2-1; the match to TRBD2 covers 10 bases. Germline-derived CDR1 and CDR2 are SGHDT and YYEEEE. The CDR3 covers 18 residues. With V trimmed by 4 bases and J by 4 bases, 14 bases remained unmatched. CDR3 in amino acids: CASSPGLANGAGYNEQFF. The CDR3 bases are TGTGCCAGCAGCCCGGGACTAGCGAACGGAGCAGGGTACAATGAGCAGTTCTTC.

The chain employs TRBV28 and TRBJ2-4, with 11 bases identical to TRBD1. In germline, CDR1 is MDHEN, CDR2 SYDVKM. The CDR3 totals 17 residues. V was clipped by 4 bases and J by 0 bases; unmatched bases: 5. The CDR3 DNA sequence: TGTGCCAGCAGTTCTGGGGGGACAGGGGGAGCCAAAAACATTCAGTACTTC. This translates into CASSSGGTGGAKNIQYF.

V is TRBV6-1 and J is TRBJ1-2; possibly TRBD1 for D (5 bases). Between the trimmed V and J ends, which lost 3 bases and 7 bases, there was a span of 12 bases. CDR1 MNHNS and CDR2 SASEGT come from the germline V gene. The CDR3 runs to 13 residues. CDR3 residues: CASSEIFRVGYTF. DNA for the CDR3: TGTGCCAGCAGTGAGATTTTCAGGGTTGGCTACACCTTC.

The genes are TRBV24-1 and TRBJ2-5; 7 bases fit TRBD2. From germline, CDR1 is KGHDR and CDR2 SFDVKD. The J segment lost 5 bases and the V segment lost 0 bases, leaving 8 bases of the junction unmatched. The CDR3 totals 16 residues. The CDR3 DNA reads TGTGCCACCAGTGATTTGAGCGCGGGGGAGTACGAGACCCAGTACTTC. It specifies CATSDLSAGEYETQYF.

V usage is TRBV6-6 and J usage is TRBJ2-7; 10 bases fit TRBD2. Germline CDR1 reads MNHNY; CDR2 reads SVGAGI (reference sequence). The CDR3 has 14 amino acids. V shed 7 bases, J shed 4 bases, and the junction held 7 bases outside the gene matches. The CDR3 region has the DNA TGTGCCAGCAAGGAGCGGGAGGGTTCTTACGAGCAGTACTTC. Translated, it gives CASKEREGSYEQYF.

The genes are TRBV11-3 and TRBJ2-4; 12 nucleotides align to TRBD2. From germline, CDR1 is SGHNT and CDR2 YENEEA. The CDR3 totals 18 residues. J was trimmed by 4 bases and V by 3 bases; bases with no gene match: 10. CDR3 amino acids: CASSFSGTSGPIKNIQYF. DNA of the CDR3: TGTGCCAGCAGCTTCTCCGGGACTAGCGGGCCGATTAAAAACATTCAGTACTTC.

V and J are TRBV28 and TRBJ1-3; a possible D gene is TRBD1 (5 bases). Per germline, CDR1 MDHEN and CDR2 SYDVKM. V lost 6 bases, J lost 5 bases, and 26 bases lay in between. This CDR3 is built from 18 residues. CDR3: CASRNISTVFGLRNTIYF. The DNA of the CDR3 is TGTGCCAGCAGAAATATCTCGACAGTTTTCGGCTTGAGAAACACCATATATTTT.

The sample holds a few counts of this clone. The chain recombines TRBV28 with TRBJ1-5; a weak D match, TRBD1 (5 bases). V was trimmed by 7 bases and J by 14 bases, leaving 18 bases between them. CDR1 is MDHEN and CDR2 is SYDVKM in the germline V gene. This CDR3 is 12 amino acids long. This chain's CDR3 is CASTDLQATEHF. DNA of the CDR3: TGTGCCAGCACCGACCTACAGGCCACCGAGCATTTT.

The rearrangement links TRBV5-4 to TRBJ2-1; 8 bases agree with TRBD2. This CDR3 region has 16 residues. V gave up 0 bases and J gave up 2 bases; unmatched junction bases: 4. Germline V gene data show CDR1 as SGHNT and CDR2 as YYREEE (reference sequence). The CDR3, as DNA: TGTGCCAGCAGCTTGGCCGACGGGAGGGCCTACAATGAGCAGTTCTTC. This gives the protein CASSLADGRAYNEQFF.

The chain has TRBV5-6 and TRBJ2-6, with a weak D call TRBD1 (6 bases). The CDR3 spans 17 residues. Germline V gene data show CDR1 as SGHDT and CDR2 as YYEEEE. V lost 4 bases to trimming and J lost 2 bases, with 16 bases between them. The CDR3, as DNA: TGTGCCAGCAGCCTGATGGGGGCGCGCACTGGGGCCAACGTCCTGACTTTC. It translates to CASSLMGARTGANVLTF.

In DNA form, the CDR3 reads TGTGCCAGCAGCTTACCAGGGGGCTTGAAGTTCTTC. It translates to CASSLPGGLKFF. The chain links TRBV7-9 to TRBJ2-1; 8 bases are shared with TRBD1. The CDR3 runs 12 residues. Germline assignment: CDR1 SEHNR and CDR2 FQNEAQ (reference sequence). Germline trimming cut 2 bases from V and 14 bases from J; bases unmatched to any gene: 5.

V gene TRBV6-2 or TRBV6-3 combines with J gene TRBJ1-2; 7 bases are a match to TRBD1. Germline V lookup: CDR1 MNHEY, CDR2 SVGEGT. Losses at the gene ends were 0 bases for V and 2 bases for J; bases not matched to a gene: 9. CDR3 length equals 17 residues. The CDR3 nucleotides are TGTGCCAGCAGTTACTCGAAGCTACAGGGGAACAACTATGGCTACACCTTC. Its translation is CASSYSKLQGNNYGYTF.